This TCR beta chain was obtained from a study of cytomegalovirus exposure and HLA in healthy donors. Whole-study results and caveats: Using the classifier, cytomegalovirus status was reportedly diagnosed with high specificity and sensitivity. Many donors carried some public TCRs, although rarity characterized most TCR sequences. In vitro work confirmed that a few CMV-associated chains recognize CMV antigens. Cytomegalovirus association was listed for 150 or so TCR beta chains.

The assay was immunoSEQ multiplex PCR, and TCRdb's table has in-frame clones only and misses some. The top ten hold around 2% of the sample, which has fewer than 120,000 clones, around 90% seen once. For this clone: The antigen is unknown. The junction departs from germline at one end; a sequencing error may be responsible.

Germline lookup yields CDR1 DFQATT and CDR2 SNEGSKA (reference sequence). The CDR3 extends over 11 amino acids. The sequenced sample consisted of PBMCs. This sequence joins TRBV20-1 and TRBJ2-7; 10 bases are shared with TRBD2. The origin of this receptor is a woman between 18 and 29 years old in good health and CMV-seronegative. CDR3 sequence: CSARDEPSGGF. DNA for the CDR3: TGCAGTGCTAGAGATGAGCCTAGCGGGGGATTC.